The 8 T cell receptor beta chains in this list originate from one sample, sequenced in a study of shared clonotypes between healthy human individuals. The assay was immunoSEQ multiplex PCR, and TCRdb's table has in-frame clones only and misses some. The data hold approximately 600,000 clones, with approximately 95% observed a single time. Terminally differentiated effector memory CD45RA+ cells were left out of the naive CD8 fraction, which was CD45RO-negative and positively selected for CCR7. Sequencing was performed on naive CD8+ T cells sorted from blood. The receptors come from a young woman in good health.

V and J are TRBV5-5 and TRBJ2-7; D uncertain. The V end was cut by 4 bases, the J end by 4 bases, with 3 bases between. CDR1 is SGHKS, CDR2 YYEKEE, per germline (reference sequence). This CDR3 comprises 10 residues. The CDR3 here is CASSAYEQYF. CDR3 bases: TGTGCCAGCAGCGCTTACGAGCAGTACTTC. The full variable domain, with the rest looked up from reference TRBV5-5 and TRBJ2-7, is DAGVTQSPTHLIKTRGQQVTLRCSPISGHKSVSWYQQVLGQGPQFIFQYYEKEERGRGNFPDRFSARQFPNYSSELNVNALLLGDSALYLCASSAYEQYFGPGTRLTVT.

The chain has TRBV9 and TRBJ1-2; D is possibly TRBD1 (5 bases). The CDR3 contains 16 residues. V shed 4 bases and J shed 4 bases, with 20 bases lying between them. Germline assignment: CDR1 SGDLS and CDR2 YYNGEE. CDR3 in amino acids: CASSPTRGGLSYGYTF. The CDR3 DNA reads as TGTGCCAGCAGCCCGACCCGTGGGGGACTTAGCTATGGCTACACCTTC.

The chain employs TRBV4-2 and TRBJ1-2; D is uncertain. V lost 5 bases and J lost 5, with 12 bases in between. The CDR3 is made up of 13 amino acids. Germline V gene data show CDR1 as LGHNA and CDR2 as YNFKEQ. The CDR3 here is CASSNPDRYGYTF. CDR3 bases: TGTGCCAGCAGCAACCCGGATAGGTATGGCTACACCTTC.

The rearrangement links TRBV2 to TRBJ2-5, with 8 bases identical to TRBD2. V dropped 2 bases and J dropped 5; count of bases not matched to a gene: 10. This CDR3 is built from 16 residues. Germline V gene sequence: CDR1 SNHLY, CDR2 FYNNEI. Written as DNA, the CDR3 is TGTGCCAGCAGTGAACCCGCAGCGGGAGTAGAGGAGACCCAGTACTTC. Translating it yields CASSEPAAGVEETQYF.

The CDR3 sequence: CASSTTLLSGYNEQFF. In DNA form, the CDR3 reads TGTGCCAGCAGCACCACCCTACTGAGCGGATACAATGAGCAGTTCTTC. V and J are TRBV28 and TRBJ2-1, with TRBD2 as a possible D gene (5 bases). The CDR3 spans 16 residues. V shed 6 bases and J shed 4 bases, with 19 bases lying between them. Germline V gene data show CDR1 as MDHEN and CDR2 as SYDVKM.

CDR3 sequence reads: CASSYPLIGPGTSARSSYEQYF. The CDR3 nucleotides are TGTGCCAGCAGCTACCCTTTAATAGGTCCCGGGACTAGCGCACGGAGCTCCTACGAGCAGTACTTC. This chain joins TRBV28 and TRBJ2-5; 10 bases are shared with TRBD2. With the DNA end fitting TRBJ2-7 better, the J assignment may be wrong. The CDR3 is 22 amino acids. Germline V gene data show CDR1 as MDHEN and CDR2 as SYDVKM.

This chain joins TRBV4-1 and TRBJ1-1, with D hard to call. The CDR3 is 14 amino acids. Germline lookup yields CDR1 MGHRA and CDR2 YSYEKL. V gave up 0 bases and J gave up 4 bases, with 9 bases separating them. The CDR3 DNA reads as TGCGCCAGCAGCCAAGATCCAATCTCCACTGAAGCTTTCTTT. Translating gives CASSQDPISTEAFF.

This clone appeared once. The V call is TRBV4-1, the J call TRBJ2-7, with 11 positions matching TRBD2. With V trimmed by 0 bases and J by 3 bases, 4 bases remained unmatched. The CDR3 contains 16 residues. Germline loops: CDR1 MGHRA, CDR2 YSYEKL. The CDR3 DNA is TGCGCCAGCAGCCAAGATCAGCTAGCGGGAGGCTACGAGCAGTACTTC. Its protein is CASSQDQLAGGYEQYF.